This is a list of T cell receptor beta chains from one sample in a study of shared T cell receptors in the human thymus. Profiled with immunoSEQ multiplex PCR; TCRdb holds only in-frame clones, not every one. This sample has hundreds of thousands of clones, with approximately 95% found just once. Specimen: thymocytes. All receptors derive from a human donor. CDR3s include the opening cysteine and the closing phenylalanine or tryptophan. D genes are given only for firm matches. Some rows have no size entry. The others give once, few or many, or a class for an expanded clone.

size: NA; V: TRBV9; J: TRBJ2-5; D: TRBD2; length: 19; DNA: TGTGCCAGCAGCGTAGCTACAAGGCCTAGCGGGACCTTAGGGGAGACCCAGTACTTC; CDR3: CASSVATRPSGTLGETQYF
size: NA; V: TRBV11-1; J: TRBJ2-5; D: TRBD1; length: 15; DNA: TGTGCCAGCAGCCCCCGGACAGGGCGTAGGGAGACCCAGTACTTC; CDR3: CASSPRTGRRETQYF
size: NA; V: TRBV5-1; J: TRBJ2-7; D: NA; length: 15; DNA: TGCGCCAGCAGCCCGTTGGGTCTTATTACCTACGAGCAGTACTTC; CDR3: CASSPLGLITYEQYF
size: NA; V: TRBV19; J: TRBJ2-1; D: TRBD1; length: 14; DNA: TGTGCCAGTACTCTTCTGGGACAGTCATATGAGCAGTTCTTC; CDR3: CASTLLGQSYEQFF
size: NA; V: TRBV7-9; J: TRBJ2-5; D: TRBD2; length: 15; DNA: TGTGCCAGCAGCCCCACTAGCGCCCGACAAGAGACCCAGTACTTC; CDR3: CASSPTSARQETQYF
size: NA; V: TRBV2; J: TRBJ2-1; D: NA; length: 14; DNA: TGTGCCGGGAGAGCAGGGCTTTCGGTAAATGAGCAGTTCTTC; CDR3: CAGRAGLSVNEQFF
size: once; V: TRBV19; J: TRBJ1-2; D: TRBD1; length: 14; DNA: TGTGCCAGTAGTTTTTTCGACAGGGGCTATGGCTACACCTTC; CDR3: CASSFFDRGYGYTF
size: NA; V: TRBV27; J: TRBJ2-3; D: NA; length: 11; DNA: TGTGCCAGCATATATGGAGATACGCAGTATTTT; CDR3: CASIYGDTQYF
size: once; V: TRBV28; J: TRBJ2-7; D: NA; length: 19; DNA: TGTGCCAGCAGTTTATCTTTAACCAGCTCGTTTGTTTGGGGGGACGAGCAGTACTTC; CDR3: CASSLSLTSSFVWGDEQYF
size: NA; V: TRBV14; J: TRBJ2-3; D: NA; length: 13; DNA: TGTGCCAGCAGCCCGGGGAACACAGATACGCAGTATTTT; CDR3: CASSPGNTDTQYF
size: NA; V: TRBV5-1; J: TRBJ2-7; D: TRBD1; length: 14; DNA: TGCGCCAGCAGCGCTCGGGACAGTTCCTACGAGCAGTACTTC; CDR3: CASSARDSSYEQYF
size: NA; V: TRBV19; J: TRBJ2-7; D: NA; length: 13; DNA: TGTGCCAGTAGTGACAGGCGCGTCTACGAGCAGTACTTC; CDR3: CASSDRRVYEQYF
size: NA; V: TRBV7-3; J: TRBJ2-5; D: NA; length: 16; DNA: TGTGCCAGCAGCTTGTGGGGGGAGATAGGGAAAGAGACCCAGTACTTC; CDR3: CASSLWGEIGKETQYF
size: NA; V: TRBV7-2; J: TRBJ2-3; D: TRBD2; length: 19; DNA: TGTGCCAGCAGCTCCCCGACTAGCGGGAGGGCCGGGGGCACAGATACGCAGTATTTT; CDR3: CASSSPTSGRAGGTDTQYF
size: NA; V: TRBV4-3; J: TRBJ2-7; D: NA; length: 18; DNA: TGCGCCAGCAGCCTACCTCCCGGGGGCGACTACCCGTCGCGGGAGCAGTACTTC; CDR3: CASSLPPGGDYPSREQYF
size: NA; V: TRBV7-9; J: TRBJ2-7; D: TRBD2; length: 18; DNA: TGTGCCAGCAGCTTCGGACTAGCGGGCTCGAACTTAACCTACGAGCAGTACTTC; CDR3: CASSFGLAGSNLTYEQYF
size: NA; V: TRBV7-2; J: TRBJ2-5; D: TRBD2; length: 17; DNA: TGTGCCAGCAGCTTAGATCCCAGGACTAGCGGGGAGGAGACCCAGTACTTC; CDR3: CASSLDPRTSGEETQYF
size: NA; V: TRBV4-2; J: TRBJ1-4; D: NA; length: 15; DNA: TGTGCCAGCAGCCAAGACCAGAAAACTAATGAAAAACTGTTTTTT; CDR3: CASSQDQKTNEKLFF
size: NA; V: TRBV19; J: TRBJ1-4; D: NA; length: 18; DNA: TGTGCCAGTAGTATGGGGTCCGCAAAGGTTGCCACTAATGAAAAACTGTTTTTT; CDR3: CASSMGSAKVATNEKLFF
size: NA; V: TRBV20-1; J: TRBJ2-3; D: NA; length: 11; DNA: TGCAGTGCTAGAGAATGGGATACGCAGTATTTT; CDR3: CSAREWDTQYF
size: NA; V: TRBV12-2; J: TRBJ2-2; D: NA; length: 23; DNA: TGTGCAAGTCGCTTAGCCCAGAAACCACGAGAAGGGACAGGCCACCGGTACACCGGGGAGCTGTTTTTT; CDR3: CASRLAQKPREGTGHRYTGELFF
size: NA; V: TRBV27; J: TRBJ2-1; D: TRBD2; length: 21; DNA: TGTGCCAGCAGTTTAAGAGTCGGGGGAGGTGTGGTAGCGGGGTCCTACAATGAGCAGTTCTTC; CDR3: CASSLRVGGGVVAGSYNEQFF
size: few; V: TRBV14; J: TRBJ1-2; D: NA; length: 12; DNA: TGTGCCAGCAGCCCCGAGGGTCCTGACTACACCTTC; CDR3: CASSPEGPDYTF
size: NA; V: TRBV6-5; J: TRBJ1-2; D: TRBD1; length: 13; DNA: TGTGCCAGCAGTTGGGACAGGATTTATGGCTACACCTTC; CDR3: CASSWDRIYGYTF
size: NA; V: TRBV28; J: TRBJ1-1; D: NA; length: 17; DNA: TGTGCCAGCAGTTCCCAGGTATGGTCAGCAACTTGGGGGGAAGCTTTCTTT; CDR3: CASSSQVWSATWGEAFF
size: NA; V: TRBV13; J: TRBJ1-2; D: TRBD1; length: 16; DNA: TGTGCCAGCAGCTGTACCCAAGGGACAGGGGTTGGGGGCTACACCTTC; CDR3: CASSCTQGTGVGGYTF
size: NA; V: TRBV27; J: TRBJ2-1; D: TRBD1; length: 16; DNA: TGTGCCAGCAGTTTGCGGGTCAGGGGGCTCCTCAATGAGCAGTTCTTC; CDR3: CASSLRVRGLLNEQFF
size: NA; V: TRBV4-2; J: TRBJ2-7; D: TRBD2; length: 16; DNA: TGTGCCAGCAGCCAACCCGGGACTAGCGGTTCCTACGAGCAGTACTTC; CDR3: CASSQPGTSGSYEQYF
size: NA; V: TRBV7-9; J: TRBJ2-5; D: NA; length: 15; DNA: TGTGCCAGCAGCCGACGAGGGGCGGTCCAAGAGACCCAGTACTTC; CDR3: CASSRRGAVQETQYF
size: NA; V: TRBV11-3; J: TRBJ1-2; D: NA; length: 13; DNA: TGTGCCAGCAGCTTGGAGTTAGGCCGGAGCGATACCTTC; CDR3: CASSLELGRSDTF
size: NA; V: TRBV6-1; J: TRBJ1-5; D: NA; length: 15; DNA: TGTGCCAGCAGTGAAGACAGGGCGTACAATCAGCCCCAGCATTTT; CDR3: CASSEDRAYNQPQHF
size: NA; V: TRBV7-9; J: TRBJ1-2; D: TRBD1; length: 14; DNA: TGTGCCAGCAGCCGACAGGGGGCGAGCTATGGCTACACCTTC; CDR3: CASSRQGASYGYTF
size: NA; V: TRBV27; J: TRBJ2-7; D: NA; length: 15; DNA: TGTGCCAGCAGTTTTGACGGGAGAGGGGACTACGAGCAGTACTTC; CDR3: CASSFDGRGDYEQYF
size: NA; V: TRBV7-2; J: TRBJ1-1; D: NA; length: 17; DNA: TGTGCCAGCAGCTTCCACAGGACAGTTCTGCGGAACACTGAAGCTTTCTTT; CDR3: CASSFHRTVLRNTEAFF
size: NA; V: TRBV11-3; J: TRBJ2-5; D: TRBD2; length: 14; DNA: TGTGCCAGCAGCCCGGGGACTAGCCGGGAGACCCAGTACTTC; CDR3: CASSPGTSRETQYF
size: NA; V: TRBV11-2; J: TRBJ2-7; D: TRBD2; length: 18; DNA: TGTGCCAGCAGCTTAGATCACGGGCGGGGGGAGTCGACCTACGAGCAGTACTTC; CDR3: CASSLDHGRGESTYEQYF
size: NA; V: TRBV29-1; J: TRBJ1-1; D: NA; length: 12; DNA: TGCAGCACTATCAGGGAGGGCACTGAAGCTTTCTTT; CDR3: CSTIREGTEAFF
size: NA; V: TRBV7-9; J: TRBJ1-1; D: NA; length: 16; DNA: TGTGCCAGCACCGAAAGGGGTTTTTCCTTGAACACTGAAGCTTTCTTT; CDR3: CASTERGFSLNTEAFF
size: NA; V: TRBV6-5; J: TRBJ2-7; D: TRBD1; length: 16; DNA: TGTGCCAGCAGTTACCCCGGACAGGGCCTCTCCTACGAGCAGTACTTC; CDR3: CASSYPGQGLSYEQYF
size: NA; V: TRBV10-3; J: TRBJ2-7; D: NA; length: 14; DNA: TGTGCCATCAGTGAGTCGCCGGATCCCTACGAGCAGTACTTC; CDR3: CAISESPDPYEQYF
size: NA; V: TRBV7-9; J: TRBJ2-7; D: TRBD2; length: 15; DNA: TGTGCCAGCAGCCTGGACGGGACTAGGAACCACGAGCAGTACTTC; CDR3: CASSLDGTRNHEQYF
size: once; V: TRBV19; J: TRBJ1-4; D: NA; length: 18; DNA: TGTGCCAGTAGTATAGATCTTAAGGGATTTCCAACTAATGAAAAACTGTTTTTT; CDR3: CASSIDLKGFPTNEKLFF
size: NA; V: TRBV10-3; J: TRBJ1-1; D: NA; length: 14; DNA: TGTGCCATCAGTGAGTCCCCGGGAAGCCCTGAAGCTTTCTTT; CDR3: CAISESPGSPEAFF
size: NA; V: TRBV5-1; J: TRBJ2-7; D: NA; length: 13; DNA: TGCGCCAGCAGCTTGCAGGATTCCTACGAGCAGTACTTC; CDR3: CASSLQDSYEQYF
size: NA; V: TRBV5-8; J: TRBJ2-7; D: NA; length: 13; DNA: TGTGCCAGCAGAATGGCAGGGACTGGCGAGCAGTACTTC; CDR3: CASRMAGTGEQYF
size: NA; V: TRBV5-4; J: TRBJ2-1; D: NA; length: 20; DNA: TGTGCCAGCAGCTTGGAAGGCAGGGCGAAAGGTGACGGGAAATACAATGAGCAGTTCTTC; CDR3: CASSLEGRAKGDGKYNEQFF
size: NA; V: TRBV7-3; J: TRBJ1-1; D: NA; length: 15; DNA: TGTGCCAGCAGCATTAAGGGGGGTGGAATCACTGAAGCTTTCTTT; CDR3: CASSIKGGGITEAFF
size: NA; V: TRBV5-4; J: TRBJ2-7; D: NA; length: 16; DNA: TGTGCCAGCAGCCCCTACCCAATTCCGGTCGCCTACGAGCAGTACTTC; CDR3: CASSPYPIPVAYEQYF
size: once; V: TRBV28; J: TRBJ1-2; D: TRBD1; length: 14; DNA: TGTGCCAGCAGCTTTACAGGGGACAAGTATGGCTACACCTTC; CDR3: CASSFTGDKYGYTF
size: NA; V: TRBV12-5; J: TRBJ2-2; D: NA; length: 14; DNA: TGTGCTAGTGGTTCGGACCCAGACACCGGGGAGCTGTTTTTT; CDR3: CASGSDPDTGELFF
size: once; V: TRBV11-2; J: TRBJ2-7; D: NA; length: 16; DNA: TGTGCCAGCACCTTGGGCCCAGGGTGGCTCTACTACGAGCAGTACTTC; CDR3: CASTLGPGWLYYEQYF
size: NA; V: TRBV19; J: TRBJ2-7; D: TRBD2; length: 15; DNA: TGTGCCAGTAGTATGGGGGGGACGGGATACTACGAGCAGTACTTC; CDR3: CASSMGGTGYYEQYF
size: once; V: TRBV29-1; J: TRBJ1-2; D: NA; length: 12; DNA: TGCAGCGTTGTTTTACAGAGCTATGGCTACACCTTC; CDR3: CSVVLQSYGYTF
size: NA; V: TRBV10-3; J: TRBJ2-7; D: TRBD1; length: 18; DNA: TGTGCCATCAGTGAGCCTGAGAGGGGGCGCTGTTTAGTGGACGAGCAGTACTTC; CDR3: CAISEPERGRCLVDEQYF
size: NA; V: TRBV5-1; J: TRBJ2-7; D: NA; length: 14; DNA: TGCGCCAGCAGCTTGGGGCAGGGTGGGTACGAGCAGTACTTC; CDR3: CASSLGQGGYEQYF
size: NA; V: TRBV28; J: TRBJ1-5; D: NA; length: 18; DNA: TGTGCCAGCAGTTTTCCCGCAGGGAGAACGGGCTTCGGGCAGCCCCAGCATTTT; CDR3: CASSFPAGRTGFGQPQHF
size: NA; V: TRBV7-4; J: TRBJ1-1; D: NA; length: 14; DNA: TGTGCCAGCACCCCTGGGCAGTACCCCCTTGAAGCTTTCTTT; CDR3: CASTPGQYPLEAFF